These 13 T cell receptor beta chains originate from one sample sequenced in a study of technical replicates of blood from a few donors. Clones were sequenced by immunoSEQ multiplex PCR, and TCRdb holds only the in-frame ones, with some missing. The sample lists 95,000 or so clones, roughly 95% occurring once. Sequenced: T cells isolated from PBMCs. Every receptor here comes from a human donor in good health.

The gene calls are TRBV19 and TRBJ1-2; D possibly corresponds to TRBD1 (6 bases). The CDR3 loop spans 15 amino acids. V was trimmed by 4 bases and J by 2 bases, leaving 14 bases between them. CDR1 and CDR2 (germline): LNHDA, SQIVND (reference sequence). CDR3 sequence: CASSSIGTQNYGYTF. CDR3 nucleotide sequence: TGTGCCAGTAGTAGTATCGGGACACAGAACTATGGCTACACCTTC.

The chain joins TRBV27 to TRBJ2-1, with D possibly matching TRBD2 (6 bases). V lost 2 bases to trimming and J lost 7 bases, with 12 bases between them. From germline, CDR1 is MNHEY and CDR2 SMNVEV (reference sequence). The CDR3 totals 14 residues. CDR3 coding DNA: TGTGCCAGCAGTTTAGTCCTGGGGGGTAATGAGCAGTTCTTC. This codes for CASSLVLGGNEQFF.

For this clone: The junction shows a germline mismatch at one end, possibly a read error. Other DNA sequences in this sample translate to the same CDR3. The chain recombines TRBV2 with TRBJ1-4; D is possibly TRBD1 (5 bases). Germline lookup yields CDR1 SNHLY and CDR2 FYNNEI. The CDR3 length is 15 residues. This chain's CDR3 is CASSDDSRVNEKLFF. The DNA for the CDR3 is TGTGCCAGTAGTGATGATAGCAGGGTTAATGAAAAACTGTTTTTT.

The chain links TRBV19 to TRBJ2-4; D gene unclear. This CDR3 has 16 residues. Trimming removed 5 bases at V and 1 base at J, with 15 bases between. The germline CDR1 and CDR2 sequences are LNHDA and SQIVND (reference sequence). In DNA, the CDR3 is TGTGCCAGTAGTCTAATCCCCTCATTTGCCAAAAACATTCAGTACTTC. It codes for CASSLIPSFAKNIQYF.

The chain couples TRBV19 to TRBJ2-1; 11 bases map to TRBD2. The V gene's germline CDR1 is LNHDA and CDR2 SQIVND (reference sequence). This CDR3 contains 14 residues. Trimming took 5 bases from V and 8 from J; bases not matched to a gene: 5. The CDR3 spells CASSELAGVDEQFF. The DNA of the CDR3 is TGTGCCAGTAGTGAACTAGCGGGAGTGGATGAGCAGTTCTTC.

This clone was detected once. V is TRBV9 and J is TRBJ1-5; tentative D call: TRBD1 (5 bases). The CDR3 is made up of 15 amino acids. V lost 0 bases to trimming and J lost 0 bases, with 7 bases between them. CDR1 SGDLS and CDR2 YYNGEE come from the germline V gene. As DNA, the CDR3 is TGTGCCAGCAGCGTAGGACAGAATAGCAATCAGCCCCAGCATTTT. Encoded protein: CASSVGQNSNQPQHF.

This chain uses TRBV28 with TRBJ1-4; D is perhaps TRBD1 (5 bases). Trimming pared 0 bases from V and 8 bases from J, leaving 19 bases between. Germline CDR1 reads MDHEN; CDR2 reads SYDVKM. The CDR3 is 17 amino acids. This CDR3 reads CASSLWDPRGGDEKLFF. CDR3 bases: TGTGCCAGCAGTTTATGGGATCCCCGGGGAGGGGACGAAAAACTGTTTTTT.

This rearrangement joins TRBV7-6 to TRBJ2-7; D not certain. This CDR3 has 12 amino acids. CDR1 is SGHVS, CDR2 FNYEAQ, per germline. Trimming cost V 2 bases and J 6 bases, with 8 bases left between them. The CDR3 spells CASSLTPVEQYF. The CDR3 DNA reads TGTGCCAGCAGCTTAACCCCGGTCGAGCAGTACTTC. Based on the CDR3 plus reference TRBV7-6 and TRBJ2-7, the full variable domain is GAGVSQSPRYKVTKRGQDVALRCDPISGHVSLYWYRQALGQGPEFLTYFNYEAQQDKSGLPNDRFSAERPEGSISTLTIQRTEQRDSAMYRCASSLTPVEQYFGPGTRLTVT.

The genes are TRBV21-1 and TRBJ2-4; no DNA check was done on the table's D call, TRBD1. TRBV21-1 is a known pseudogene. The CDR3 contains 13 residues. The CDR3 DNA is TGTGCCAGCAGCCCCCGACAGGAGAACATTCAGTACTTC. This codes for CASSPRQENIQYF.

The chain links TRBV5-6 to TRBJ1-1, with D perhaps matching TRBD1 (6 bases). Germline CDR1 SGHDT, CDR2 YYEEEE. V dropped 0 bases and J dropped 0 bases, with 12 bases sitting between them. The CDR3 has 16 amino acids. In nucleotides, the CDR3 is TGTGCCAGCAGCTTGGAGCTACAGGGTATGAACACTGAAGCTTTCTTT. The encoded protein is CASSLELQGMNTEAFF.

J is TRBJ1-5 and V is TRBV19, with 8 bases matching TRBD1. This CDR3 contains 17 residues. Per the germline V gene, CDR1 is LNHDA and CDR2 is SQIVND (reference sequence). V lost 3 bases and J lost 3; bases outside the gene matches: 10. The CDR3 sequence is CASSIRQGARNNQPQHF. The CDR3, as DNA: TGTGCCAGTAGTATTCGTCAGGGGGCGCGAAACAATCAGCCCCAGCATTTT.

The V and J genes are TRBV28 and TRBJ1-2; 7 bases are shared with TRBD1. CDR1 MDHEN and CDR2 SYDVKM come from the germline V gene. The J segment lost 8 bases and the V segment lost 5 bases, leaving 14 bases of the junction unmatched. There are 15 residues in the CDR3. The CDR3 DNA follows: TGTGCCAGCAGTCAAGTTCAGGGGGACGGATGGGGCTACACCTTC. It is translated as CASSQVQGDGWGYTF.

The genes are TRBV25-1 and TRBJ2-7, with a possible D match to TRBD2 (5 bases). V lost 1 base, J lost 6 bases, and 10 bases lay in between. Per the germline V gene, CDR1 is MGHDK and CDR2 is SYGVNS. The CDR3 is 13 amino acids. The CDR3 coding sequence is TGTGCCAGCAGTGAATTCGGGATTAGCGAGCAGTACTTC. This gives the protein CASSEFGISEQYF.